Detailed here is one T cell receptor (beta chain). The data are from a study of regulatory T cells in long-lasting Graves disease. HTBI primers from iRepertoire and Arm-PCR of CDR3 regions yielded the TCR beta libraries. TCRdb fed the multiplex PCR reads into MiXCR, producing one record per CDR3 protein. This table holds hundreds of thousands of distinct CDR3 sequences, about 18% found once. The CDR3 extends over 15 amino acids. Trimming pared 3 bases from V and 6 bases from J, leaving 15 bases between. Per the germline V gene, CDR1 is LNHDA and CDR2 is SQIVND (reference sequence). This sample's time point: persistent/refractory GD, antithyroid drugs over 5 years with positive TRAb. Generation of the TCR library employed RNA extracted from PBMCs.

The material was peripheral blood mononuclear cells (PBMCs), obtained when the disease was refractory, from a patient treated with antithyroid drugs. This sequence was found in a female donor with Graves disease. The chain links TRBV19 to TRBJ1-5, with D possibly being TRBD1 (6 bases). The CDR3 coding sequence is TGTGCCAGTAGTATTTCAGGGGACATGGGTCAGCCCCAGCATTTT. Translation: CASSISGDMGQPQHF.